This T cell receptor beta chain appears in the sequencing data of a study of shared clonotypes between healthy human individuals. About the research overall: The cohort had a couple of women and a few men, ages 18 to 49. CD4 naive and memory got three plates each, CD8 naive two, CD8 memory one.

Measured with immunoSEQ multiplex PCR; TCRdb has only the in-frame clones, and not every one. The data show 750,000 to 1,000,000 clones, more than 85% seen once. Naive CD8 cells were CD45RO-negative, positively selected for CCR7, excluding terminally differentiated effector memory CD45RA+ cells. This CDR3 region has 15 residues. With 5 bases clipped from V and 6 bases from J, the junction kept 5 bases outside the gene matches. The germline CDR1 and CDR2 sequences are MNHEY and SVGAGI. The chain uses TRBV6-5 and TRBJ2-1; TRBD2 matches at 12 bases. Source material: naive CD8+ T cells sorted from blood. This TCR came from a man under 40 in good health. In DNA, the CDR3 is TGTGCCAGCAGTCGACCGGGACTAGCGGGCAATGAGCAGTTCTTC. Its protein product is CASSRPGLAGNEQFF.